Shown below are 18 T cell receptor beta chains from a single sample sequenced in a study of blood T cell repertoires in COVID-19 (dated by TCRdb to between 2020 and 2021). Libraries were built with the immunoSEQ multiplex PCR assay. The table comes from immuneACCESS by way of TCRdb, which keeps in-frame sequences with V and J called. Part of the clones is missing from these tables; in studies checked, under half for an unresolved V gene and the rest for unknown reasons. This sample is represented by almost 55,000 clones; approximately 90% of them were singletons. 25% to 30% of the sample is taken by the ten largest. The sequenced sample consisted of peripheral blood. These receptors were obtained from a human donor in a cohort sampled during active COVID-19.

The chain couples TRBV5-4 to TRBJ1-4, with a weak D call TRBD1 (6 bases). Germline CDR1 SGHNT, CDR2 YYREEE (reference sequence). Trimming shortened V by 4 bases and J by 0 bases, and 13 bases separated the two germline ends. The CDR3 is 16 residues long. CDR3 loop: CASSQDRFSTNEKLFF. DNA of the CDR3: TGTGCCAGCAGCCAGGACAGATTTTCAACTAATGAAAAACTGTTTTTT.

V is TRBV12-5 and J is TRBJ2-2; D is ambiguous. Germline V gene lookup returns CDR1 LGHNT and CDR2 FRNRAP. V lost 3 bases, J lost 5 bases, and 10 bases lay in between. The CDR3 contains 14 residues. In DNA form, the CDR3 reads TGTGCTAGTGGTTTTCGTCTAGAAACCGGGGAGCTGTTTTTT. This sequence encodes CASGFRLETGELFF.

The J gene is TRBJ2-5, the V gene TRBV10-3; D gene uncertain. The CDR3 is 13 residues long. The germline V gene encodes CDR1 ENHRY and CDR2 SYGVKD. V was trimmed by 6 bases and J by 1 base, leaving 9 bases between them. The CDR3 region is CAISSPPQETQYF. For the CDR3, the DNA is TGTGCCATCAGCTCCCCTCCCCAAGAGACCCAGTACTTC.

The chain combines TRBV15 with TRBJ1-3; D unresolved. The germline V and J ends were trimmed by 2 bases and 4 bases, with 9 bases remaining between them. The CDR3 covers 14 residues. Germline V gives CDR1 LNHNV, CDR2 YYDKDF (reference sequence). CDR3 DNA: TGTGCCACCAGCAGACCCTCTTTAGGAAACACCATATATTTT. Its translation: CATSRPSLGNTIYF. The complete variable domain, with remaining parts taken from reference TRBV15 and TRBJ1-3, reads DAMVIQNPRYQVTQFGKPVTLSCSQTLNHNVMYWYQQKSSQAPKLLFHYYDKDFNNEADTPDNFQSRRPNTSFCFLDIRSPGLGDTAMYLCATSRPSLGNTIYFGEGSWLTVV.

The chain links TRBV7-9 to TRBJ2-3; 11 nucleotides line up with TRBD2. Germline CDR1 and CDR2: SEHNR and FQNEAQ (reference sequence). The CDR3 runs 17 residues. After removal of 1 base from V and 0 bases from J, the junction contained 3 bases not matched to a gene. CDR3 loop: CASSLDRLAGSTDTQYF. The CDR3 coding sequence is TGTGCCAGCAGCTTAGATCGACTAGCGGGGAGCACAGATACGCAGTATTTT.

The CDR3 loop is CASREQGPRDQPQHF. CDR3 in DNA: TGTGCCAGCAGGGAACAGGGGCCCCGGGATCAGCCCCAGCATTTT. The chain combines TRBV2 with TRBJ1-5; 7 nucleotides match TRBD1. Germline loops: CDR1 SNHLY, CDR2 FYNNEI. Trimming removed 6 bases from V and 5 bases from J; junction bases left unmatched: 10. The CDR3 contains 15 residues. The full variable domain, completed using reference TRBV2 and TRBJ1-5, is EPEVTQTPSHQVTQMGQEVILRCVPISNHLYFYWYRQILGQKVEFLVSFYNNEISEKSEIFDDQFSVERPDGSNFTLKIRSTKLEDSAMYFCASREQGPRDQPQHFGDGTRLSIL.

The sample holds a few counts of this clone. The chain employs TRBV7-2 and TRBJ2-1, with a possible D match to TRBD2 (5 bases). The V and J ends lost 8 bases and 4 bases respectively, with 12 bases between them. The CDR3 runs 13 residues. The germline V gene encodes CDR1 SGHTA and CDR2 FQGNSA. Here the CDR3 reads CASRNSGYNEQFF. CDR3 in DNA: TGTGCCAGCCGAAACTCGGGGTACAATGAGCAGTTCTTC.

The chain is built from TRBV5-1 and TRBJ1-2; 7 bases match TRBD1. The V gene's germline CDR1 is SGHRS and CDR2 YFSETQ. This CDR3 is built from 14 residues. Trimming cost V 5 bases and J 2 bases; bases outside gene matches: 6. CDR3 coding DNA: TGCGCCAGCAGATTCGAGGGGGCGAACTATGGCTACACCTTC. Amino acids: CASRFEGANYGYTF.

The chain employs TRBV7-2 and TRBJ1-3, with a weak D call TRBD1 (5 bases). This CDR3 contains 15 residues. Germline CDR1 reads SGHTA; CDR2 reads FQGNSA. Trimming took off 3 bases at V and 0 bases at J, with 9 bases between the two ends. The CDR3 reads CASSFGGGSGNTIYF. The CDR3 DNA reads TGTGCCAGCAGCTTTGGGGGGGGCTCTGGAAACACCATATATTTT.

The V call is TRBV12-3 or TRBV12-4, the J call TRBJ1-1, with a tentative D call TRBD1 (6 bases). Trimming left V 7 bases short and J 5 bases short, with 14 bases between. This CDR3 region has 13 residues. The CDR3 sequence: CASKRLGQTEAFF. DNA for the CDR3: TGTGCCAGCAAACGACTCGGACAGACTGAAGCTTTCTTT.

The rearrangement joins TRBV2 to TRBJ1-1; 10 positions match TRBD1. V lost 2 bases, J lost 3 bases, and 3 bases stayed unmatched. The germline gives CDR1 SNHLY, CDR2 FYNNEI. The CDR3 contains 15 residues. DNA for the CDR3: TGTGCCAGCAGTGAATACGGGACAGGGGACACTGAAGCTTTCTTT. Protein sequence: CASSEYGTGDTEAFF.

J is TRBJ2-1 and V is TRBV5-1; 10 positions agree with TRBD2. V trimming: 6 bases; J trimming: 8 bases; junction bases outside the gene matches: 8. Germline CDR1 and CDR2: SGHRS and YFSETQ. This CDR3 spans 14 amino acids. CDR3 amino acids: CASIDGTSGDEQFF. CDR3 DNA sequence: TGCGCCAGCATTGACGGAACTAGCGGGGATGAGCAGTTCTTC.

The chain is built from TRBV4-1 and TRBJ2-7, with TRBD2 identical over 10 bases. The CDR3 extends over 15 amino acids. V was clipped by 0 bases and J by 9 bases; unmatched bases: 8. Germline-derived CDR1 and CDR2 are MGHRA and YSYEKL. The CDR3 region is CASSQDLAGVRPQYF. Here the CDR3 DNA reads TGCGCCAGCAGCCAAGATCTAGCGGGAGTTAGGCCGCAGTACTTC.

The table lists this clone with a few counts. DNA of the CDR3: TGTGCCAGCAGCCAAAGATCGGGAACTCCAGCGGGAGTCTACGAGCAGTACTTC. Translated, it gives CASSQRSGTPAGVYEQYF. The V and J genes are TRBV14 and TRBJ2-7; 8 bases align to TRBD2. Germline values: CDR1 SGHDN, CDR2 FVKESK. V was clipped by 2 bases and J by 3 bases; unmatched bases: 15. The CDR3 is 18 amino acids.

The chain carries TRBV5-1 and TRBJ2-5, with D unclear. The CDR3 spans 14 residues. Trimming took off 3 bases at V and 3 bases at J, with 12 bases between the two ends. The germline V gene has CDR1 SGHRS and CDR2 YFSETQ. CDR3 sequence (DNA): TGCGCCAGCAGCTCCCTGCGGCCCAAAGAGACCCAGTACTTC. It specifies CASSSLRPKETQYF.

The chain employs TRBV13 and TRBJ2-7; TRBD2 agrees at 14 bases. The V gene's germline CDR1 is PRHDT and CDR2 FYEKMQ (reference sequence). CDR3 length: 16 residues. With V trimmed by 5 bases and J by 1 base, 4 bases remained unmatched. CDR3 protein: CASSRGTSGSSYEQYF. Here the CDR3 DNA reads TGTGCCAGCAGCCGCGGGACTAGCGGGAGTTCCTACGAGCAGTACTTC.

V is TRBV9 and J is TRBJ2-7; weak D call: TRBD2 (6 bases). V shed 3 bases and J shed 6 bases, with 19 bases lying between them. Per germline, CDR1 SGDLS and CDR2 YYNGEE. The CDR3 spans 15 residues. In DNA, the CDR3 is TGTGCCAGCAGCGGATTACGGCAAAGGGGAGGCGAGCAGTACTTC. Residues: CASSGLRQRGGEQYF.

This clone was observed a few times. This chain uses TRBV19 with TRBJ2-1; TRBD2 matches at 7 bases. Germline V CDR1 and CDR2: LNHDA, SQIVND (reference sequence). After removal of 4 bases from V and 8 bases from J, the junction contained 5 bases not matched to a gene. This CDR3 is built from 13 residues. Here the CDR3 DNA reads TGTGCCAGTAGTAATGAGGCGGGGGATGAGCAGTTCTTC. Encoded protein: CASSNEAGDEQFF.